The T cell receptor beta chain described here comes from a study of blood T cell repertoires in COVID-19. Per the study methods: It was from reference gene primer amplification that nucleated cell counts were estimated. The table came from immunoSEQ multiplex PCR; TCRdb's copy has only in-frame clones and leaves some out. Clone size and V and J calls were adopted from that table, with D and trimming inferred from the DNA. The sample contains about 150,000 clones, over 75% of which appear only once. The sample was peripheral blood. The origin of this receptor is a human donor in a cohort sampled during active COVID-19.

In DNA form, the CDR3 reads TGTGCCAGTAGTGTCGACAGGGTTGGCGGTCAGCCCCAGCATTTT. Its translation: CASSVDRVGGQPQHF. The chain carries TRBV19 and TRBJ1-5, with 7 bases matching TRBD1. Germline CDR1 reads LNHDA; CDR2 reads SQIVND (reference sequence). With 5 bases clipped from V and 6 bases from J, the junction kept 10 bases outside the gene matches. The CDR3 contains 15 residues.